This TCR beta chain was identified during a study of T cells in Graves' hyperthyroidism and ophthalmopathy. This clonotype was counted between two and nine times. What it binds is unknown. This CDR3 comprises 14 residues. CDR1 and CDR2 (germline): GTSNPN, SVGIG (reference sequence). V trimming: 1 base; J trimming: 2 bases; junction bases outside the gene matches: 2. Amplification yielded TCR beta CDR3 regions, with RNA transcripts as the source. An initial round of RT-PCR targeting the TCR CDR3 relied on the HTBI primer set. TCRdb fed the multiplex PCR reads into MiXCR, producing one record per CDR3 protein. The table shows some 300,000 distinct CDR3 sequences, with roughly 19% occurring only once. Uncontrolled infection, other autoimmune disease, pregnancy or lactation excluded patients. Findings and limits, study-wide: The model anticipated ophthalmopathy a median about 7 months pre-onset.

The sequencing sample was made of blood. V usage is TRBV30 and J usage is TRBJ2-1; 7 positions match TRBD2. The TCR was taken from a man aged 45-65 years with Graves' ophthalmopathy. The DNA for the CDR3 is TGTGCCTGGAGTGCGGGAGGCCCCTACAATGAGCAGTTCTTC. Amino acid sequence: CAWSAGGPYNEQFF. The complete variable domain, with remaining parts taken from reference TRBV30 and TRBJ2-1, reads SQTIHQWPATLVQPVGSPLSLECTVEGTSNPNLYWYRQAAGRGLQLLFYSVGIGQISSEVPQNLSASRPQDRQFILSSKKLLLSDSGFYLCAWSAGGPYNEQFFGPGTRLTVL.